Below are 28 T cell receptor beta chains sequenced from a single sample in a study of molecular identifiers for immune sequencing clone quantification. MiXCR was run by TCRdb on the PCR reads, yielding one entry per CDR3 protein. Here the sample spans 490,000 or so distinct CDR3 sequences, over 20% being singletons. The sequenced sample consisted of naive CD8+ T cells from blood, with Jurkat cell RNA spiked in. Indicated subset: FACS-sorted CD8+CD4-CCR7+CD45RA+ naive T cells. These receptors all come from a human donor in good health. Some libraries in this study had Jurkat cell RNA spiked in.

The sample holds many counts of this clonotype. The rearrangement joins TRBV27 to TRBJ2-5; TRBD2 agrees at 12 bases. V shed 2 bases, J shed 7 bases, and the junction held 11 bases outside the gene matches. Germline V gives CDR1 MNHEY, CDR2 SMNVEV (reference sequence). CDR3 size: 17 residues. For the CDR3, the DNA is TGTGCCAGCAGTTTAGCCGCTCCACTAGCGGGAGGAGGGACCCAGTACTTC. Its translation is CASSLAAPLAGGGTQYF.

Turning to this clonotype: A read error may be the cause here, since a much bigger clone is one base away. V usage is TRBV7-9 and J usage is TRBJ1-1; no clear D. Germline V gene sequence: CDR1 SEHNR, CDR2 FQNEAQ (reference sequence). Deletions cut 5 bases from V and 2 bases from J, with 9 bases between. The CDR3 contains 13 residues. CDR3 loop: CASSMWSNTEAFF. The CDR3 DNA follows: TGTGCCAGCAGCATGTGGAGCAACACTGAAGCTTTCTTT.

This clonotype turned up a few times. CDR3 nucleotide sequence: TGTGCCAGTAGTACCAGGATACTCGGCTACGAGCAGTACTTC. It encodes CASSTRILGYEQYF. The chain combines TRBV19 with TRBJ2-7; no firm D call. This CDR3 is 14 amino acids long. Germline V gene data show CDR1 as LNHDA and CDR2 as SQIVND (reference sequence). Trimming shortened V by 4 bases and J by 3 bases, and 13 bases separated the two germline ends.

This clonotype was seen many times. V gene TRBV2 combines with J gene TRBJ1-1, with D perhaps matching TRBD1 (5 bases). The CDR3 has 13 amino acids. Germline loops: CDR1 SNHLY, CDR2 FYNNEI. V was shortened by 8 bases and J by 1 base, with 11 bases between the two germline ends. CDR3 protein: CASPPRGNTEAFF. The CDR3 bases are TGTGCCAGCCCGCCAAGGGGGAACACTGAAGCTTTCTTT.

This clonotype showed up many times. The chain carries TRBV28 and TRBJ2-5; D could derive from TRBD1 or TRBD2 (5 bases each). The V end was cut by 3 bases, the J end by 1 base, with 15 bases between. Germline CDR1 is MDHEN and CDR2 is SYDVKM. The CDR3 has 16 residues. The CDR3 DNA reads TGTGCCAGCAGTTTTCCGGGGACCCATTCCCAAGAGACCCAGTACTTC. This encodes CASSFPGTHSQETQYF. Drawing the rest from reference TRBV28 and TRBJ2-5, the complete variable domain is DVKVTQSSRYLVKRTGEKVFLECVQDMDHENMFWYRQDPGLGLRLIYFSYDVKMKEKGDIPEGYSVSREKKERFSLILESASTNQTSMYLCASSFPGTHSQETQYFGPGTRLLVL.

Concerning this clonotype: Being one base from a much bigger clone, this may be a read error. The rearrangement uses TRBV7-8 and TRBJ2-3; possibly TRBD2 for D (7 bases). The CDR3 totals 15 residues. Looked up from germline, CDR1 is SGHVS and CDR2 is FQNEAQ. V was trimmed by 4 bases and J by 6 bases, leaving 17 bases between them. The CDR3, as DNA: TGTGCCAGCAGCTGGTGGGGGGGCAGGGCGGATACGCAGTATTTT. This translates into CASSWWGGRADTQYF.

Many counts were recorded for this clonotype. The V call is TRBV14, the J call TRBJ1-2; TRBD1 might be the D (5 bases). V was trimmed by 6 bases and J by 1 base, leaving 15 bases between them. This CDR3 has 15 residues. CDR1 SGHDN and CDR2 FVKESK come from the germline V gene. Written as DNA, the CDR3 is TGTGCCAGCAGGGAGCAGGGCTCAGATAACTATGGCTACACCTTC. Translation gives CASREQGSDNYGYTF.

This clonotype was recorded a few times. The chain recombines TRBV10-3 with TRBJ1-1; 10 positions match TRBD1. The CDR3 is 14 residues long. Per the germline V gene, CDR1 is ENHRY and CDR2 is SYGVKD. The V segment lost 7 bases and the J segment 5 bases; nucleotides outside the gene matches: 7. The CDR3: CAITDRGVLTEAFF. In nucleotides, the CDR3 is TGTGCCATCACGGACAGGGGGGTACTGACTGAAGCTTTCTTT.

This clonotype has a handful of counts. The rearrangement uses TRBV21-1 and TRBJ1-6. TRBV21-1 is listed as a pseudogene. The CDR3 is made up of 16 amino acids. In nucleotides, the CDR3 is TGTGCCAGCAGCAAAGAGGATCTCCCTCGGGTTTCACCCCTCCACTTT. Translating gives CASSKEDLPRVSPLHF.

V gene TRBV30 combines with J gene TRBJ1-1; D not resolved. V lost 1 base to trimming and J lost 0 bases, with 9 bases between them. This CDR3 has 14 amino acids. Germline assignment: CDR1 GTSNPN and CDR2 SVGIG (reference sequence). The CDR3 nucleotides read TGTGCCTGGAGTGCCGTCAGGATGAACACTGAAGCTTTCTTT. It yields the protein CAWSAVRMNTEAFF.

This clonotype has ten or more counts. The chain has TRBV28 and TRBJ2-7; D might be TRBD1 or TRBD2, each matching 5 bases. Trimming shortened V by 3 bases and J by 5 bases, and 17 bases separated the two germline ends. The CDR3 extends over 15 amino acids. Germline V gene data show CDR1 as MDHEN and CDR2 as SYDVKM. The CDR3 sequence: CASSFVGTGADEQYF. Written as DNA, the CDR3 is TGTGCCAGCAGTTTTGTGGGAACCGGGGCCGACGAGCAGTACTTC.

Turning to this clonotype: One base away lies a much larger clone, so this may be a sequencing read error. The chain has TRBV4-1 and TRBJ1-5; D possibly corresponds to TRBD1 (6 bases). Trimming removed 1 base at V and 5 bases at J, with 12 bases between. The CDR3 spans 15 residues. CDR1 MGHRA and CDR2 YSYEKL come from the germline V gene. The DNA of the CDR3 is TGCGCCAGCAGCCAAGTTGGCAGGGGTGATCAGCCCCAGCATTTT. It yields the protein CASSQVGRGDQPQHF.

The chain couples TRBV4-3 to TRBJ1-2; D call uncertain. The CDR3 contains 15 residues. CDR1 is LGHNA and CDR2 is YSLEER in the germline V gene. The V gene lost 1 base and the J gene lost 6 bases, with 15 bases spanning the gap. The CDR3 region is CASSQGSSVVNGYTF. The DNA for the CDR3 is TGCGCCAGCAGCCAAGGGTCTTCGGTAGTAAATGGCTACACCTTC.

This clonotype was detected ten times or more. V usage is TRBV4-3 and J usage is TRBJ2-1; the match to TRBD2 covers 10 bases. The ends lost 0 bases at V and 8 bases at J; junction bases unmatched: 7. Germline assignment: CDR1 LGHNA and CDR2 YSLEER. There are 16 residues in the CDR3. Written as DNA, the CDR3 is TGCGCCAGCAGCCAAGATCGGCTAGCGGGAGAACATGAGCAGTTCTTC. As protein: CASSQDRLAGEHEQFF.

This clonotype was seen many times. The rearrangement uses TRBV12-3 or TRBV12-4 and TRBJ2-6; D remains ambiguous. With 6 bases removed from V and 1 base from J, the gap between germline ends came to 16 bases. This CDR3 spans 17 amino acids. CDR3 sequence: CASSLFATFSGANVLTF. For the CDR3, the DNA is TGTGCCAGCAGCCTATTCGCGACGTTTTCTGGGGCCAACGTCCTGACTTTC.

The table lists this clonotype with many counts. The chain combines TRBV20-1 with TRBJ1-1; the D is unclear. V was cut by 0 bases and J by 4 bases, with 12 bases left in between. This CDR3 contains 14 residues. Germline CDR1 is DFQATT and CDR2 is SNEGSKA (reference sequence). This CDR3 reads CSARDGIMSTEAFF. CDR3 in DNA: TGCAGTGCTAGAGATGGCATCATGAGCACTGAAGCTTTCTTT.

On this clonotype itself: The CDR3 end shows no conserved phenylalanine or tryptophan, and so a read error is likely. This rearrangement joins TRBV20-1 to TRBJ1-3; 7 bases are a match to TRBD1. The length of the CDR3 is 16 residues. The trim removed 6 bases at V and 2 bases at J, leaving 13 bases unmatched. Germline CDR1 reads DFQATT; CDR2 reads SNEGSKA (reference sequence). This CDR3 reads CSAPATGKGPGNTIYS. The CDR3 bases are TGCAGTGCGCCCGCGACAGGGAAGGGACCTGGAAACACCATATATTCT.

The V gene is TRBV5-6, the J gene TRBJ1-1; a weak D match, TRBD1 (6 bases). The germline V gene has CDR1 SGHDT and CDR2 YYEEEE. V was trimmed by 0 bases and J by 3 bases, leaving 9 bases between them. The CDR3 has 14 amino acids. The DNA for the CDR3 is TGTGCCAGCAGCTTGGACAGGGCGGACACTGAAGCTTTCTTT. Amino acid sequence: CASSLDRADTEAFF.

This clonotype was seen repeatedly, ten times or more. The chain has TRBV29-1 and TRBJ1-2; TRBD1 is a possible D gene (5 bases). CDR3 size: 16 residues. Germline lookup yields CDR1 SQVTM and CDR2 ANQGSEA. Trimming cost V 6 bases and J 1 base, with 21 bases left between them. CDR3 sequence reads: CSVTVKTEGINYGYTF. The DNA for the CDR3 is TGCAGCGTGACAGTCAAGACAGAGGGCATTAACTATGGCTACACCTTC. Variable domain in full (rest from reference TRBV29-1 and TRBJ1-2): SAVISQKPSRDICQRGTSLTIQCQVDSQVTMMFWYRQQPGQSLTLIATANQGSEATYESGFVIDKFPISRPNLTFSTLTVSNMSPEDSSIYLCSVTVKTEGINYGYTFGSGTRLTVV.

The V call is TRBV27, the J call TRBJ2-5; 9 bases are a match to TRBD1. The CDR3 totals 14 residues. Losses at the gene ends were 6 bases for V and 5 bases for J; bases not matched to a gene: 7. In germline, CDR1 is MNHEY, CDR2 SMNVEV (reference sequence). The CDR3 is CASRGQGTRETQYF. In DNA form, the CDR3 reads TGTGCCAGCAGGGGACAGGGAACGAGGGAGACCCAGTACTTC.

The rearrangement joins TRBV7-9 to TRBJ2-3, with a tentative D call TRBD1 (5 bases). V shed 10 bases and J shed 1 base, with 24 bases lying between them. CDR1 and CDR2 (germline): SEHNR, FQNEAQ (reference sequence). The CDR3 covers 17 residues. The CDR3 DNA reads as TGTGCCACCTCGGGCAGGGTAGTGGGCGAGGGCACAGATACGCAGTATTTT. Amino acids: CATSGRVVGEGTDTQYF. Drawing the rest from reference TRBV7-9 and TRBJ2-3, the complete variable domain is DTGVSQNPRHKITKRGQNVTFRCDPISEHNRLYWYRQTLGQGPEFLTYFQNEAQLEKSRLLSDRFSAERPKGSFSTLEIQRTEQGDSAMYLCATSGRVVGEGTDTQYFGPGTRLTVL.

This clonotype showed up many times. In DNA form, the CDR3 reads TGTGCCAGCAGCAGACAGGGGATCGAGACCCAGTACTTC. Translation: CASSRQGIETQYF. The genes are TRBV2 and TRBJ2-5, with 8 nucleotides matching TRBD1. Germline V CDR1 and CDR2: SNHLY, FYNNEI. V shed 6 bases, J shed 5 bases, and the junction held 5 bases outside the gene matches. This CDR3 comprises 13 residues.

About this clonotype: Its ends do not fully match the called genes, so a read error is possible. CDR3 protein: CNARTKGLAKNIQYF. The CDR3 DNA follows: TGCAATGCTAGAACTAAAGGACTAGCCAAAAACATTCAGTACTTC. The chain employs TRBV20-1 and TRBJ2-4, with D maybe TRBD2 (5 bases). This CDR3 region has 15 residues. The germline V gene encodes CDR1 DFQATT and CDR2 SNEGSKA (reference sequence).

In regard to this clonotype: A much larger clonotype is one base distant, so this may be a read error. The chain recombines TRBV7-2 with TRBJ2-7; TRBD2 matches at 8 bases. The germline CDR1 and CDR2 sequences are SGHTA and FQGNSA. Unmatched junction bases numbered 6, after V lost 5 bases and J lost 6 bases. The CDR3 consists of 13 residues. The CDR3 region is CASSGTRRTEQYF. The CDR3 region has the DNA TGTGCCAGCAGCGGGACTAGGCGGACCGAGCAGTACTTC.

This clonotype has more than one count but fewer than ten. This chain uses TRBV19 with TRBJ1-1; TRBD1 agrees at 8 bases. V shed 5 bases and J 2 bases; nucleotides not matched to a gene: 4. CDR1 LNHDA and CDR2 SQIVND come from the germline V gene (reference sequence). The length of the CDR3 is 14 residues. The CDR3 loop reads CASSVTGGNTEAFF. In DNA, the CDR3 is TGTGCCAGTAGTGTAACAGGGGGTAACACTGAAGCTTTCTTT.

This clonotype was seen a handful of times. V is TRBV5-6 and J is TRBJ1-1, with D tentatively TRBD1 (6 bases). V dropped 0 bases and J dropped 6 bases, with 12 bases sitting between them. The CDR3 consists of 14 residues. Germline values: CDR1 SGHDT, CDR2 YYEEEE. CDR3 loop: CASSLAQGLAEAFF. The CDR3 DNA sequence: TGTGCCAGCAGCTTGGCACAGGGATTAGCTGAAGCTTTCTTT.

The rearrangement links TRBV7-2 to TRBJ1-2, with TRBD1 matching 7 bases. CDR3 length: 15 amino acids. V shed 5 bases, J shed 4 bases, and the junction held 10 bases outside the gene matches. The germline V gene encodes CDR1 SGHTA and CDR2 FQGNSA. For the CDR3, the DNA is TGTGCCAGCAGCAATACCCCGGACAGGATCTATGGCTACACCTTC. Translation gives CASSNTPDRIYGYTF. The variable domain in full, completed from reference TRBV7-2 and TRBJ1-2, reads GAGVSQSPSNKVTEKGKDVELRCDPISGHTALYWYRQSLGQGLEFLIYFQGNSAPDKSGLPSDRFSAERTGGSVSTLTIQRTQQEDSAVYLCASSNTPDRIYGYTFGSGTRLTVV.

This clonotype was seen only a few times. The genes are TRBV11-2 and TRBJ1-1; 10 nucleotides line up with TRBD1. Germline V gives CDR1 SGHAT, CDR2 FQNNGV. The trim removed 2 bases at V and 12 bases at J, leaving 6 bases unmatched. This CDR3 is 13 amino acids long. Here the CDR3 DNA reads TGTGCCAGCAGCTTAAGCCGGGACAGGGGATCTTTCTTT. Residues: CASSLSRDRGSFF.